This TCR beta chain was obtained from a study of PD-1 blockade in mismatch repair-deficient tumors. Produced via immunoSEQ multiplex PCR; TCRdb's table is partial and in-frame only. The sample gives around 40,000 clones, 79% of which show up once; over 20% is in the top ten. This clone was counted a single time. What it binds is not known. Study-wide results and caveats: After pembrolizumab, tumor-resident clones rose rapidly, then generally contracted before radiologic responses.

All patients were mismatch repair deficient, assessed by either PCR or immunohistochemistry. A few pembrolizumab responders had their TCRs sequenced. The TCR sequence derives from an adult with mismatch repair-deficient cancer. The material sequenced was peripheral blood, taken 4 weeks after starting pembrolizumab.

In DNA, the CDR3 is TGTGCCAGCGAACAGGGAAATGAGCAGTTCTTC. It codes for CASEQGNEQFF. The chain uses TRBV9 and TRBJ2-1; D might be TRBD1 (6 bases). Germline-derived CDR1 and CDR2 are SGDLS and YYNGEE. The CDR3 loop spans 11 amino acids. V was clipped by 7 bases and J by 7 bases, with 9 bases between them.